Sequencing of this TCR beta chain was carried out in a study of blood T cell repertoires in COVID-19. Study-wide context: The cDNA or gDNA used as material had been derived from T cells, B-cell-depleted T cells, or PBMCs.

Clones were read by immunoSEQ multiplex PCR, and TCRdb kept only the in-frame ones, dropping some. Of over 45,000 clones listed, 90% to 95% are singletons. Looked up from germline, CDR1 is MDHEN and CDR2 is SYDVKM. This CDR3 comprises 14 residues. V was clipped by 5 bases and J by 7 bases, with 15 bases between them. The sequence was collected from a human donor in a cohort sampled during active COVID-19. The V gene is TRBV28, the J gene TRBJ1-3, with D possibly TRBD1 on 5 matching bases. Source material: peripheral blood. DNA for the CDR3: TGTGCCAGCAGTGGACACGGAACTGAGAACACCATATATTTT. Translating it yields CASSGHGTENTIYF.